This T cell receptor (beta chain) was found in a study of blood T cell repertoires in COVID-19. Study at large: T cells, B-cell-depleted T cells, or PBMCs supplied cDNA or gDNA.

Trimming pared 1 base from V and 6 bases from J, leaving 13 bases between. The CDR3 spans 15 residues. Looked up from germline, CDR1 is LNHDA and CDR2 is SQIVND (reference sequence). In the authors' workflow: The assay estimated nucleated cells by amplifying reference gene primers. Method: immunoSEQ multiplex PCR; TCRdb's copy keeps in-frame clones and lacks some. That table supplies the V and J calls and clone size; D and trimming were determined from the DNA. The data show approximately 75,000 clones, with roughly 70% seen just once and roughly 2.6% held by the top ten. The chain joins TRBV19 to TRBJ1-5, with a possible D match to TRBD1 (6 bases). What was sequenced was peripheral blood. This TCR came from a human donor with acute or convalescent COVID-19. The donor label of this sample is uncertain. The CDR3 here is CASSIGNREGQPQHF. The CDR3 nucleotides read TGTGCCAGTAGTATAGGGAACAGGGAGGGTCAGCCCCAGCATTTT.